Only a few counts were recorded for the clone carrying this T cell receptor (beta chain). Its antigen is unknown. J was trimmed by 5 bases and V by 1 base; bases with no gene match: 7. This CDR3 comprises 16 residues. CDR1 is SGHVS, CDR2 FNYEAQ, per germline. The sample's time point: late sampling 161 to 241 days after vaccination in three convalescent patients. Treatment described: approximately nine-day PBMC culture with coronavirus spike peptide pools or control peptides (ViraFEST assay). The data were taken from a study of vaccination and CD4 T cells after COVID-19. As for the study in general: Convalescent donors were composed of six males and four females, of whom two were Hispanic.

The Oncomine TCR Beta short-read assay was applied to DNA of cultured CD4+ T cells. TCRdb reprocessed the PCR reads with MiXCR, giving one entry per CDR3 protein. The data show fewer than 20,000 distinct CDR3 sequences, 44% seen once. The genes are TRBV7-6 and TRBJ2-5, with TRBD2 matching 10 bases. This TCR came from a human donor who had recovered from COVID-19. This specimen was CD4+ T cells from blood, cultured in vitro, taken about 7 months after SARS-CoV-2 vaccination. DNA for the CDR3: TGTGCCAGCAGCTTAGAAAGGACTAGCGGTGGCGAGACCCAGTACTTC. It codes for CASSLERTSGGETQYF.